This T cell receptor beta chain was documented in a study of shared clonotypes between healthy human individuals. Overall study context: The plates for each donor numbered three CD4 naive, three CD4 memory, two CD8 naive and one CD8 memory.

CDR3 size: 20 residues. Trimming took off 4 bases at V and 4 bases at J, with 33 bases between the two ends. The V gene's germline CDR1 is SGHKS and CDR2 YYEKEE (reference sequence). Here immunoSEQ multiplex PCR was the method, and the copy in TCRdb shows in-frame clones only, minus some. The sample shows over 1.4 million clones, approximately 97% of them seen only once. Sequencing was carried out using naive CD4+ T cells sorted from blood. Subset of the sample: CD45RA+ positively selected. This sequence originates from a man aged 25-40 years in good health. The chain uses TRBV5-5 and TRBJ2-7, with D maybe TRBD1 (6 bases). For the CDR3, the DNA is TGTGCCAGCAGCCTTTTTCAGGGGCAGGTGGGTGTCGGGATGATGTACGAGCAGTACTTC. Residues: CASSLFQGQVGVGMMYEQYF.